These 20 T cell receptor beta chains were all obtained from the same sample, sequenced in a study of T cells in Graves' hyperthyroidism and ophthalmopathy. RNA transcripts gave rise to amplified TCR beta CDR3 regions. The study used the HTBI primer set for a first-round RT-PCR of the TCR CDR3. Each CDR3 protein gets one entry after TCRdb re-called the multiplex PCR reads with MiXCR. The sample has 500,000 to 750,000 distinct CDR3 sequences, about half seen once; the top ten hold about 8.3%. What was sequenced was peripheral blood or thyroid tissue (not recorded which). These receptor sequences come from a young woman with Graves' hyperthyroidism.

At least ten counts were recorded for this clonotype. This sequence joins TRBV19 and TRBJ1-1; D gene unclear. Between the trimmed V and J ends, which lost 2 bases and 1 base, there was a span of 8 bases. CDR1 LNHDA and CDR2 SQIVND come from the germline V gene (reference sequence). The CDR3 covers 14 residues. The CDR3 sequence: CASSINTENTEAFF. The CDR3 nucleotides are TGTGCCAGTAGTATAAACACCGAGAACACTGAAGCTTTCTTT.

This clonotype was counted many times. This chain connects TRBV7-9 to TRBJ1-5; D is unresolved. Trimming stripped 1 base from V and 7 bases from J, with 14 bases between. CDR3 length: 15 residues. CDR1 is SEHNR and CDR2 is FQNEAQ in the germline V gene (reference sequence). DNA for the CDR3: TGTGCCAGCAGCTTAGGGGGAATAGGCGCCCAGCCCCAGCATTTT. Protein sequence: CASSLGGIGAQPQHF.

This clonotype showed up many times. DNA for the CDR3: TGTGCTAGCGCCCGAGGGAGCCAAGAGACCCAGTACTTC. This encodes CASARGSQETQYF. V and J are TRBV7-7 and TRBJ2-5; maybe TRBD2 (5 bases). Looked up from germline, CDR1 is SSHAT and CDR2 is FNYEAQ (reference sequence). The CDR3 totals 13 residues. Full variable domain (remainder filled in from reference TRBV7-7 and TRBJ2-5): GAGVSQSPRYKVTKRGQDVTLRCDPISSHATLYWYQQALGQGPEFLTYFNYEAQPDKSGLPSDRFSAERPEGSISTLTIQRTEQRDSAMYRCASARGSQETQYFGPGTRLLVL.

The J gene is TRBJ1-4, the V gene TRBV15; perhaps TRBD1 as D (5 bases). This CDR3 is 15 amino acids long. V was trimmed by 5 bases and J by 4 bases, leaving 14 bases between them. Germline V CDR1 and CDR2: LNHNV, YYDKDF (reference sequence). CDR3 sequence: CATSDWGGDNEKLFF. The CDR3 DNA is TGTGCCACCAGCGATTGGGGAGGGGATAATGAAAAACTGTTTTTT.

This clonotype was counted ten times or more. The chain uses TRBV7-9 and TRBJ2-1; no clear D. This CDR3 spans 14 amino acids. Trimming shortened V by 3 bases and J by 3 bases, and 9 bases separated the two germline ends. The germline V gene encodes CDR1 SEHNR and CDR2 FQNEAQ (reference sequence). The CDR3 sequence is CASSFEGNYNEQFF. CDR3 nucleotide sequence: TGTGCCAGCAGCTTTGAAGGGAACTACAATGAGCAGTTCTTC.

This clonotype was detected ten times or more. CDR3 sequence: CASSWLLGKSQETQYF. DNA of the CDR3: TGTGCCAGCAGCTGGCTGTTGGGGAAGAGTCAAGAGACCCAGTACTTC. V usage is TRBV7-9 and J usage is TRBJ2-5, with no clear D. This CDR3 is 16 amino acids long. Germline V gene lookup returns CDR1 SEHNR and CDR2 FQNEAQ (reference sequence). V lost 4 bases to trimming and J lost 2 bases, with 17 bases between them.

The table lists this clonotype with many counts. The chain uses TRBV7-6 and TRBJ2-5; D is possibly TRBD2 (6 bases). There are 13 residues in the CDR3. V dropped 5 bases and J dropped 3 bases, with 10 bases sitting between them. Germline CDR1 and CDR2: SGHVS and FNYEAQ. The DNA for the CDR3 is TGTGCCAGCAGCCCGGTAGCGGAAGAGACCCAGTACTTC. Translating it yields CASSPVAEETQYF.

In its sample, this clonotype was seen many times. V gene TRBV7-9 combines with J gene TRBJ1-1, with TRBD1 identical over 8 bases. After removal of 5 bases from V and 0 bases from J, the junction contained 14 bases not matched to a gene. CDR1 and CDR2 from the germline V gene are SEHNR and FQNEAQ (reference sequence). The CDR3 covers 18 residues. In nucleotides, the CDR3 is TGTGCCAGCAGCCCAGGGGGCAGGTGGGATCGGATGAACACTGAAGCTTTCTTT. This encodes CASSPGGRWDRMNTEAFF.

This clonotype was counted ten times or more. J is TRBJ1-5 and V is TRBV20-1; TRBD1 agrees at 9 bases. The V gene's germline CDR1 is DFQATT and CDR2 SNEGSKA (reference sequence). The trim removed 6 bases at V and 0 bases at J, leaving 15 bases unmatched. CDR3 length: 18 residues. CDR3 bases: TGCAGTGCCACGGCGGGGGGACAGGGAGGTTCTAGCAATCAGCCCCAGCATTTT. This encodes CSATAGGQGGSSNQPQHF.

The V call is TRBV20-1, the J call TRBJ1-4; D remains ambiguous. From germline, CDR1 is DFQATT and CDR2 SNEGSKA (reference sequence). The CDR3 runs to 16 residues. V lost 1 base to trimming and J lost 9 bases, with 21 bases between them. The CDR3 bases are TGCAGTGCTAGAGGAGAGGACCTGAAACCCTTGAAAAAACTGTTTTTT. Translated: CSARGEDLKPLKKLFF.

The chain uses TRBV7-9 and TRBJ1-6, with TRBD1 identical over 7 bases. From germline, CDR1 is SEHNR and CDR2 FQNEAQ (reference sequence). The V gene end was trimmed by 5 bases and the J gene end by 7 bases; junction bases not matched to a gene: 11. The CDR3 is made up of 16 amino acids. The CDR3 is CASSPGTARQNSPLHF. CDR3 coding DNA: TGTGCCAGCAGCCCCGGGACAGCTCGGCAGAATTCACCCCTCCACTTT.

The chain employs TRBV9 and TRBJ1-2; 9 bases line up with TRBD1. The CDR3 length is 15 residues. From germline, CDR1 is SGDLS and CDR2 YYNGEE. The trim removed 4 bases at V and 8 bases at J, leaving 12 bases unmatched. CDR3 nucleotide sequence: TGTGCCAGCAGCCCAGATCTTACAGGGGGCTTGGGCTACACCTTC. Amino acids: CASSPDLTGGLGYTF.

This chain's CDR3 is CASSQLAGGPGDTQYF. DNA of the CDR3: TGCGCCAGCAGCCAACTAGCGGGAGGGCCGGGGGATACGCAGTATTTT. The rearrangement uses TRBV5-1 and TRBJ2-2; 13 positions match TRBD2. The end of the DNA is better explained by TRBJ2-3, so the J call may be wrong. This CDR3 has 16 amino acids. Germline assignment: CDR1 SGHRS and CDR2 YFSETQ.

This rearrangement joins TRBV25-1 to TRBJ2-7, with D perhaps TRBD2 (5 bases). The CDR3 totals 14 residues. Germline loops: CDR1 MGHDK, CDR2 SYGVNS. The CDR3 nucleotides read TGTGCTAGAGACTCGGACTGGGTGATCTACGAGCAGTACTTC. The encoded protein is CARDSDWVIYEQYF.

Many counts were recorded for this clonotype. The V call is TRBV7-2, the J call TRBJ1-5; 8 bases match TRBD1. The J segment lost 6 bases and the V segment lost 9 bases, leaving 16 bases of the junction unmatched. The CDR3 is 16 residues long. Germline CDR1 reads SGHTA; CDR2 reads FQGNSA. The CDR3 coding sequence is TGTGCCAGTCCCAACGGACAGGGCAGGATTCGTCAGCCCCAGCATTTT. It codes for CASPNGQGRIRQPQHF.

In its sample, this clonotype was seen a few times. This rearrangement joins TRBV25-1 to TRBJ1-6, with 10 bases identical to TRBD1. V shed 5 bases, J shed 10 bases, and the junction held 8 bases outside the gene matches. CDR1 is MGHDK and CDR2 is SYGVNS in the germline V gene. This CDR3 contains 15 residues. The CDR3: CASSLYGTGVSPLHF. CDR3 in DNA: TGTGCCAGCAGTCTCTATGGGACAGGGGTCTCACCCCTCCACTTT.

Comment on this clonotype: A much larger clone is a single base away; this may be a read error. The chain joins TRBV29-1 to TRBJ1-3; no reliable D call. The germline CDR1 and CDR2 sequences are SQVTM and ANQGSEA. There are 11 residues in the CDR3. Written as DNA, the CDR3 is TGCAGCGCCCTGTCTGGAAACGCCATATATTTT. This sequence encodes CSALSGNAIYF.

There are many counts of this clonotype. The chain recombines TRBV19 with TRBJ1-5; D not resolved. This CDR3 has 15 amino acids. Germline loops: CDR1 LNHDA, CDR2 SQIVND (reference sequence). Trimming took off 3 bases at V and 6 bases at J, with 15 bases between the two ends. The CDR3 here is CASSIADIVRQPQHF. CDR3 in DNA: TGTGCCAGTAGTATTGCCGACATCGTTCGTCAGCCCCAGCATTTT.

This clonotype has at least ten counts. The rearrangement links TRBV29-1 to TRBJ2-7; D is ambiguous. V lost 3 bases, J lost 2 bases, and 11 bases lay in between. The germline V gene encodes CDR1 SQVTM and CDR2 ANQGSEA. This CDR3 is built from 13 residues. CDR3 sequence reads: CSVESEKTYEQYF. Written as DNA, the CDR3 is TGCAGCGTTGAGAGCGAAAAGACCTACGAGCAGTACTTC.

This clonotype was seen a few times. V usage is TRBV6-2 or TRBV6-3 and J usage is TRBJ1-1; 7 bases are shared with TRBD1. The germline V gene encodes CDR1 MNHEY and CDR2 SVGEGT. This CDR3 contains 13 residues. Trimming at V came to 5 bases and at J to 7 bases, leaving 7 bases not matched to a gene. CDR3 sequence reads: CASSPRGRDEAFF. In nucleotides, the CDR3 is TGTGCCAGCAGTCCCAGGGGGAGGGATGAAGCTTTCTTT.